This is a list of T cell receptor beta chains from one sample in a study of T cell repertoires in aging, cancer and after chemotherapy. Via MiXCR, TCRdb re-called the multiplex PCR reads, giving one row per CDR3 protein. This repertoire shows more than 9,000 distinct CDR3 sequences, 38% found once; its top ten account for roughly 8.2%. The source material was blood. These receptors came from a human donor in good health. Both conserved end residues are part of each CDR3. The D gene is left open where the match is weak. Expanded clones get a size class; other rows say once, few or many, or leave the size out.

abundance,d_gene,j_gene,v_gene,CDR3aa,CDR3nt
-,-,TRBJ2-6,TRBV24-1,CATSDAQGGGANVLTF,TGTGCCACCAGTGATGCCCAGGGAGGTGGGGCCAACGTCCTGACTTTC
-,TRBD2,TRBJ2-1,TRBV6-5,CASSRKGTSGKEFF,TGTGCCAGCAGCCGAAAAGGGACTAGCGGGAAAGAGTTCTTC
medium-sized,-,TRBJ2-1,TRBV29-1,CSASPGFRNLQFF,TGCAGCGCTTCCCCGGGGTTCAGAAATTTGCAGTTCTTC
-,-,TRBJ2-2,TRBV6-5,CASRGQGYTGELFF,TGTGCCAGCCGTGGGCAGGGTTACACCGGGGAGCTGTTTTTT
-,-,TRBJ1-1,TRBV19,CASSQASGHLNTEAFF,TGTGCCAGTAGTCAAGCGTCGGGACACTTGAACACTGAAGCTTTCTTT
few,-,TRBJ2-5,TRBV19,CASSFRAGAFETQYF,TGTGCCAGTAGTTTCCGGGCGGGTGCTTTTGAGACCCAGTACTTC
few,-,TRBJ2-7,TRBV10-3,CAISEPLYEQYF,TGTGCCATCAGTGAGCCTCTTTACGAGCAGTACTTC
-,-,TRBJ2-2,TRBV19,CASTGLLLNTGELFF,TGTGCCAGTACCGGACTACTCCTAAACACCGGGGAGCTGTTTTTT
-,-,TRBJ2-2,TRBV6-2/TRBV6-3,CASSYSTSTGELFF,TGTGCCAGCAGTTACTCCACTAGCACCGGGGAGCTGTTTTTT
-,-,TRBJ1-4,TRBV6-5,CASTQPGGVEKLFF,TGTGCCAGCACCCAACCGGGAGGGGTGGAAAAACTGTTTTTT
-,-,TRBJ1-2,TRBV6-2/TRBV6-3,CASSYGQNRYGYTF,TGTGCCAGCAGTTACGGGCAGAACCGCTATGGCTACACCTTC
few,-,TRBJ1-1,TRBV30,CAWSPPSGEVDEAFF,TGTGCCTGGAGTCCCCCCTCGGGGGAAGTGGATGAAGCTTTCTTT
medium-sized,-,TRBJ2-1,TRBV19,CASTRRPGSEQFF,TGTGCCAGTACCCGCCGTCCCGGCAGCGAGCAGTTCTTC
few,-,TRBJ2-7,TRBV6-5,CASSPNGGEQYF,TGTGCCAGCAGTCCCAACGGGGGCGAGCAGTACTTC
few,-,TRBJ2-2,TRBV6-2/TRBV6-3,CASSLGHSITGELFF,TGTGCCAGCAGTTTAGGGCATTCGATCACCGGGGAGCTGTTTTTT
medium-sized,TRBD1,TRBJ2-3,TRBV29-1,CSFGQGGGTDTQYF,TGCAGCTTCGGACAGGGCGGGGGCACAGATACGCAGTATTTT
-,-,TRBJ1-2,TRBV27,CASSLGSGRGYTF,TGTGCCAGCAGTTTAGGGTCAGGGAGGGGCTACACCTTC
-,TRBD2,TRBJ2-7,TRBV15,CATSPIPIAGVGEQYF,TGTGCCACCAGCCCTATCCCGATAGCGGGAGTAGGCGAGCAGTACTTC
-,-,TRBJ2-2,TRBV6-6,CASSTVNTGELFF,TGTGCCAGCAGCACGGTGAACACCGGGGAGCTGTTTTTT
-,-,TRBJ2-7,TRBV12-3/TRBV12-4,CASRDGYSYEQYF,TGTGCCAGCAGGGACGGATACTCCTACGAGCAGTACTTC
-,TRBD2,TRBJ2-1,TRBV6-2/TRBV6-3,CASSSLREGSEQFF,TGTGCCAGCAGTTCCCTGCGGGAGGGCAGCGAGCAGTTCTTC